This note documents a single TCR beta chain sequence. It has no known antigen specificity. A much larger clone differs by one base, so this may be a read error. This CDR3 fails to terminate in the conserved phenylalanine or tryptophan, so it likely reflects a read error. Counting both end residues, the CDR3 totals 19 amino acids. The DNA shown is the 57-base CDR3, in frame from base 1. CDR1 WNHNN and CDR2 SYGVQD were looked up in the germline V gene (reference sequence). The junction carries 34 bases between V and J, which are trimmed by 6 bases and 8 bases respectively. Libraries came from PCR. The reads were generated on a NextSeq 500. Bulk TCR libraries were prepared as previously described, using TCR primers listed in Table S5. The Qiagen AllPrep DNA/RNA kit was used to purify total RNA. Before analysis, reads from multiple sequencing runs of the same library were pooled. As for the original processing: Reads were retained only if the reads had an exact TCR constant sequence, and the retained reads were trimmed to 150 nt and grouped according to their 12-nt molecular barcodes. Reads within each barcode group were sub-clustered using a 15% Levenshtein threshold, and quality-weighted consensus sequences were constructed for each RNA molecule. Non-functional sequences were discarded, and so were lower-count sequences lying one edit away from another sequence. Based on fitting two negative binomial distributions, any barcode sub-cluster with under 20% of the maximum read count was discarded. Through fastp at Q25 and MiXCR, TCRdb rebuilt clones from the public reads, retaining in-frame beta chains. Identical CDR3 proteins give one entry, which carries the most common genes and DNA. These V and J calls originate from TCRdb's pipeline instead of the authors' own analysis. This sample has some 10,000 distinct CDR3 sequences in its table, and under 25% of those were observed once. 1.5% of the sample comes from the top ten.

The data were obtained in a study of molecular identifiers for immune sequencing clone quantification (dated by TCRdb to the late 2010s). The study in broad terms: In a replicate experiment, RNA from 20,000 or 100,000 naive CD8 T cells was split into five aliquots, four of which were sequenced. This methods study used CD8 T cells to benchmark TCR RNA copy counting and molecular-identifier clustering-based TCR repertoire sequencing (MIDCIRS).

General study outcomes and caveats: Spiked-in Jurkat TCR RNA (roughly 10 copies' worth), which is not part of the donor repertoire, was contained in the naive libraries. A single cell's worth of spiked-in Jurkat TCR RNA was reported detectable even among some 920,000 naive CD8 T cells. Modeling indicated approximately 3.1 TCR RNA copies recovered per cell, compared with roughly 9.7 by digital PCR, which implies a capture efficiency of 25% to 35%. Highly expanded clone sizes could be underestimated because identical TCR molecules may share a barcode. In CMV-specific effector cells, clones with more than 20 RNA copies contained over 98% of molecules, whereas in naive cells such clones contained under 1% of molecules. When barcode sub-clustering was omitted, TCR diversity was inflated by chimeric consensus sequences, with chimeras reaching as high as 47%.

Libraries of naive CD8 T cells were built from around 20,000 to 1,000,000 sorted cells, with 10%, 30% or 50% of the purified RNA used. On a BD FACSAria II, naive CD8 T cells were FACS-sorted as CD8+CD4-CCR7+CD45RA+ and collected into RLT Plus buffer. To test detection sensitivity, Jurkat RNA equivalent to about eleven TCR copies was spiked into samples of roughly 18,000-1,000,000 naive CD8 T cells. Enrichment of CD8 T cells was done with RosetteSep CD8+ T Cell Enrichment Cocktail plus Ficoll-Paque, and ACK red cell lysis came afterward. This receptor was obtained from a human donor in good health. Some libraries in this study had Jurkat cell RNA spiked in. The specimen was naive CD8+ T cells from blood, with Jurkat cell RNA spiked in. What this sample's cell subset or site label stands for: FACS-sorted CD8+CD4-CCR7+CD45RA+ naive T cells. Recombination joined TRBV10-1 with TRBJ1-2; no D gene can be assigned with confidence. The DNA sequence is given as TGCGCCAGCAGGAAGCCCCGCGGATTACACTGTCCCAGCACTAGGGGCTACACCTCC. This gives the protein CASRKPRGLHCPSTRGYTS.